These T cell receptor beta chains were read from a single sample in a study of shared clonotypes between healthy human individuals. The repertoire was sequenced with immunoSEQ multiplex PCR; TCRdb's copy has only in-frame clones and lacks some. The profile shows 400,000 to 600,000 clones, about 96% of them singletons. The sequencing input was naive CD4+ T cells sorted from blood. The receptors derive from a woman in her 30s in good health. Both conserved end residues are part of each CDR3. Each record gives: J gene, clone size, D gene, V gene, CDR3 DNA, CDR3 protein. The D gene is left open where the match is weak. Only some rows state a clone size, as once, few, many or a class for expanded clones.

>TRBJ1-2|-|TRBD1|TRBV5-6
TGTGCCAGCAGGCGGACAGGGTTTGGCTACACCTTC
CASRRTGFGYTF
>TRBJ1-2|-|-|TRBV15
TGTGCCACCAGCAGCGCCGGTCAACAGGCTGGCTACACCTTC
CATSSAGQQAGYTF
>TRBJ2-1|once|-|TRBV7-2
TGTGCCAGCAGCTTAGTAACGGGGGACACCTCCTACAATGAGCAGTTCTTC
CASSLVTGDTSYNEQFF
>TRBJ2-3|-|-|TRBV2
TGTGCCAGCAGAGTGACAGAATCCACAGATACGCAGTATTTT
CASRVTESTDTQYF
>TRBJ1-1|once|-|TRBV18
TGTGCCAGCTCACCCGTTGAATACCACGGGACGAACACTGAAGCTTTCTTT
CASSPVEYHGTNTEAFF
>TRBJ2-3|-|-|TRBV6-4
TGTGCCAGCAGTGACTCGATAGGGTTGGATACGCAGTATTTT
CASSDSIGLDTQYF
>TRBJ1-2|-|TRBD1|TRBV5-1
TGCGCCAGCAGCTTGGAGGCAGGGGGCGCGAGCTATGGCTACACCTTC
CASSLEAGGASYGYTF
>TRBJ2-2|-|-|TRBV5-1
TGCGCCAGCAGCTTGGGGCAGGGTCACACCGGGGAGCTGTTTTTT
CASSLGQGHTGELFF
>TRBJ2-6|-|TRBD2|TRBV13
TGTGCCAGCAGCTTAGGCGGCGGGGGTCACGTCCTGACTTTC
CASSLGGGGHVLTF
>TRBJ1-1|once|-|TRBV28
TGTGCCAGCAGTTTACACGGGGGAGACACTGAAGCTTTCTTT
CASSLHGGDTEAFF
>TRBJ2-7|-|TRBD2|TRBV11-2
TGTGCCAGCAGCACTAGCGGGGCCTACGAGCAGTACTTC
CASSTSGAYEQYF
>TRBJ2-1|-|TRBD2|TRBV19
TGTGCCAGTAGTGTAGCGGGGGGCGGTGAGCAGTTCTTC
CASSVAGGGEQFF
>TRBJ2-7|-|-|TRBV5-1
TGCGCCAGCAGCGCGGGACCCAGCTCCTACGAGCAGTACTTC
CASSAGPSSYEQYF
>TRBJ2-7|-|-|TRBV5-1
TGCGCCAGCAGCTTGGGAGGCGCGGGACTCAACTACGAGCAGTACTTC
CASSLGGAGLNYEQYF
>TRBJ1-3|-|-|TRBV28
TGTGCCAGCAGCTGGGGGTCAGTCGGGGACACCATATATTTT
CASSWGSVGDTIYF
>TRBJ1-1|-|-|TRBV6-1
TGTGCCAGCAGTGGACAAATGAACACTGAAGCTTTCTTT
CASSGQMNTEAFF
>TRBJ1-1|-|TRBD1|TRBV6-5
TGTGCCAGCAGCGGACAGGGGGATACTGAAGCTTTCTTT
CASSGQGDTEAFF
>TRBJ1-1|-|TRBD1|TRBV19
TGTGCCAGTAACCCACAGGGGGTGAAGGCGAACACTGAAGCTTTCTTT
CASNPQGVKANTEAFF
>TRBJ1-3|-|TRBD1|TRBV28
TGTGCCAGCAGTATAACTTTCCTGACAGGGCGCTCTGGAAACACCATATATTTT
CASSITFLTGRSGNTIYF
>TRBJ2-2|once|-|TRBV9
TGTGCCAGCAGCGTTAGGGGGAAACCGAACACCGGGGAGCTGTTTTTT
CASSVRGKPNTGELFF
>TRBJ2-1|-|-|TRBV10-1
TGCGCCAGTTCTAGCGAATCCTACAATGAGCAGTTCTTC
CASSSESYNEQFF
>TRBJ2-6|once|-|TRBV6-1
TGTGCCAGCAGTGGCGACTTCTCTGGGGCCAACGTCCTGACTTTC
CASSGDFSGANVLTF
>TRBJ2-2|-|-|TRBV5-1
TGCGCCAGCAGCTTCCCCTACGAAACCGGGGAGCTGTTTTTT
CASSFPYETGELFF
>TRBJ2-7|-|-|TRBV28
TGTGCCAGCAGTCCGGACGGGTACGAGCAGTACTTC
CASSPDGYEQYF
>TRBJ2-7|-|TRBD2|TRBV27
TGTGCCAGCCATATCCTAGCGGGAGGATACTACGAGCAGTACTTC
CASHILAGGYYEQYF
>TRBJ2-1|-|-|TRBV11-2
TGTGCCAGCAGCTTAGTAGTTGCGGGGATCTACAATGAGCAGTTCTTC
CASSLVVAGIYNEQFF
>TRBJ1-1|once|-|TRBV5-1
TGCGCCAGCAGCTTGGGAGGGAACACTGAAGCTTTCTTT
CASSLGGNTEAFF
>TRBJ1-2|-|TRBD1|TRBV13
TGTGCCAGCAACTTCAGGGGGTTGGGTGGCTACACCTTC
CASNFRGLGGYTF
>TRBJ1-2|-|TRBD1|TRBV27
TGTGCCAGCAGTTTATACAGGGGGATTGATAGCTACACCTTC
CASSLYRGIDSYTF
>TRBJ2-3|-|-|TRBV4-1
TGCGCCAGCAGCCAGCTCCCGGGTCCAGCGTTGGATACGCAGTATTTT
CASSQLPGPALDTQYF
>TRBJ1-5|-|-|TRBV28
TGTGCCAGCAGTTCCAGGCTCAATCAGCCCCAGCATTTT
CASSSRLNQPQHF
>TRBJ1-2|-|-|TRBV19
TGTGCCAGTAGTATAGATCGCGGGGGGCTCGGAGGCTACACCTTC
CASSIDRGGLGGYTF
>TRBJ1-1|-|TRBD1|TRBV6-1
TGTGCCAGCAATAGGGACAGGGGGAACACTGAAGCTTTCTTT
CASNRDRGNTEAFF
>TRBJ2-2|-|TRBD1|TRBV19
TGTGCCAGTAGTCCGGGGGACAGGGTATTTTCCGGGGAGCTGTTTTTT
CASSPGDRVFSGELFF
>TRBJ1-1|-|-|TRBV19
TGTGCCAGTATGCGCCGGGAGATGAACACTGAAGCTTTCTTT
CASMRREMNTEAFF
>TRBJ2-5|-|TRBD1|TRBV5-4
TGTGCCAGCAGCTCGAAACAGGGGAAGGGGCCAGAGACCCAGTACTTC
CASSSKQGKGPETQYF
>TRBJ2-3|-|-|TRBV19
TGTGCCGGGGAAATGCCAGATACGCAGTATTTT
CAGEMPDTQYF
>TRBJ1-2|once|TRBD1|TRBV28
TGTGCCAGCAGTTTATCTCAGGGGGCATATGGCTACACCTTC
CASSLSQGAYGYTF
>TRBJ2-4|once|TRBD2|TRBV11-2
TGTGCCAGCAGCCCCCCGGGAGGGAGGGCCTTCTTGTACTTC
CASSPPGGRAFLYF
>TRBJ1-2|-|-|TRBV6-5
TGTGCCAGCAGAGCCCTCACCACGGGGGGACGTGGCTACACCTTC
CASRALTTGGRGYTF
>TRBJ1-2|few|-|TRBV7-9
TGTGCCAGCAGTTCAGCCTCACATCATGGCTACACCTTC
CASSSASHHGYTF